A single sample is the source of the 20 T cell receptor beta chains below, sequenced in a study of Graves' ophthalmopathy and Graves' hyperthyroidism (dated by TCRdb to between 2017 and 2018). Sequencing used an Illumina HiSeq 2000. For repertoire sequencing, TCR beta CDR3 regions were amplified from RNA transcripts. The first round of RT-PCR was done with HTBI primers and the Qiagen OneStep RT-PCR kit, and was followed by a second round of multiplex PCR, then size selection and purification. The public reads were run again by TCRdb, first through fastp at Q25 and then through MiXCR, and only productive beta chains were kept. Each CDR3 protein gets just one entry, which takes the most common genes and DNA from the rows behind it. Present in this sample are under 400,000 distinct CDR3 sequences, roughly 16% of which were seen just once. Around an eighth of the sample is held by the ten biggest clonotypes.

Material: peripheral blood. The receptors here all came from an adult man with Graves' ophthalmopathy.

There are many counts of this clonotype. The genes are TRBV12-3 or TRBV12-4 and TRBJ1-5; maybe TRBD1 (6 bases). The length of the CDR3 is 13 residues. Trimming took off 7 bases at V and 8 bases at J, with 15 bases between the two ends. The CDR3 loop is CASTVGGNEPQHF. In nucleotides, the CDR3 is TGTGCCAGCACCGTGGGGGGCAACGAGCCCCAGCATTTT.

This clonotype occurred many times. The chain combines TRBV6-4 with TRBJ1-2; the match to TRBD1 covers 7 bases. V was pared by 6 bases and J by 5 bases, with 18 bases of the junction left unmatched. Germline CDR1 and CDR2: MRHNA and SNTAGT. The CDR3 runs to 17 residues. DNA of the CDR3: TGTGCCAGCAGCCCCGTTCGGGGGCAGGGGGGACTATATGGCTACACCTTC. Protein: CASSPVRGQGGLYGYTF.

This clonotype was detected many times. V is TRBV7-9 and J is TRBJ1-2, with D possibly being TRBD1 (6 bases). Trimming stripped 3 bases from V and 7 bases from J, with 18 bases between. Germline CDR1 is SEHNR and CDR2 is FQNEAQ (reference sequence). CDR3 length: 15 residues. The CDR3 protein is CASSFSWGSRGGYTF. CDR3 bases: TGTGCCAGCAGCTTTTCTTGGGGCAGCAGGGGTGGCTACACCTTC.

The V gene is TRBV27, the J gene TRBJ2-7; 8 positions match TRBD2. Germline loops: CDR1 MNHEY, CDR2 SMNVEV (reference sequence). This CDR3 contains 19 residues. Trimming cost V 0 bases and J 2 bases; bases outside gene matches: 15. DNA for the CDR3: TGTGCCAGCAGTTTATCTACTCAGAAAGGACTAGCTTTTCCCTACGAGCAGTACTTC. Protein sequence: CASSLSTQKGLAFPYEQYF.

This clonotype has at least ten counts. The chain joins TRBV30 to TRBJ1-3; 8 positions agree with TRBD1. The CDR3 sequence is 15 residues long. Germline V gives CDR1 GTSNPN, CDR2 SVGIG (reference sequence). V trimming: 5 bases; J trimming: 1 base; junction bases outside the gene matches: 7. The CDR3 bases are TGTGCCTGGTCGCTCCAGGGGGCGTCTGGAAACACCATATATTTT. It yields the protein CAWSLQGASGNTIYF.

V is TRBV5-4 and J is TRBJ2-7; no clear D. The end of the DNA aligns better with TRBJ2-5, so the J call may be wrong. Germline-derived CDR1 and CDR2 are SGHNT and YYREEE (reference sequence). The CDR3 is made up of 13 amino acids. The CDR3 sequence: CASSLAQAETQYF. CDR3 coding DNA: TGTGCCAGCAGCTTGGCCCAGGCGGAGACCCAGTACTTC.

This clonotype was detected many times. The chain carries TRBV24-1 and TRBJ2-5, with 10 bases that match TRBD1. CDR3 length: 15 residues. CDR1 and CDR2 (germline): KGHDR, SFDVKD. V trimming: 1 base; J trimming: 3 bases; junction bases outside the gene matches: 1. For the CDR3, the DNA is TGTGCCACCAGTGATTTCGGACAGGGGGAAGAGACCCAGTACTTC. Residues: CATSDFGQGEETQYF.

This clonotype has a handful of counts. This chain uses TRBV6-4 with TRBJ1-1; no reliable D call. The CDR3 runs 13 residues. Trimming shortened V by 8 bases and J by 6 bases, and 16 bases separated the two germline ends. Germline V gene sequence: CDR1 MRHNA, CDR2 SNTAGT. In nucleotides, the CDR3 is TGTGCCAGCGGAGCGGGCGCATCTTCTGAAGCTTTCTTT. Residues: CASGAGASSEAFF.

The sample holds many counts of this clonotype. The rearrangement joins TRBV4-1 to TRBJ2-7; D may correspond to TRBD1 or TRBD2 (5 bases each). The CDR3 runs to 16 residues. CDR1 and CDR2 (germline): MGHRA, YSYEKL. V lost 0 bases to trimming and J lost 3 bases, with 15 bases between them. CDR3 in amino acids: CASSQEKQEEVYEQYF. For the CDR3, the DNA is TGCGCCAGCAGCCAAGAGAAACAGGAGGAAGTCTACGAGCAGTACTTC.

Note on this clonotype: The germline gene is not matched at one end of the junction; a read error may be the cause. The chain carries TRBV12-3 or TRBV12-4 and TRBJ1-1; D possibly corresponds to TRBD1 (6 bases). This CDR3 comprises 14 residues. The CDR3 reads CASNPVQGGTEAFF. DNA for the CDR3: TGTGCTAGCAACCCTGTACAGGGTGGCACTGAAGCTTTCTTT.

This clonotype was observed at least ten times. The CDR3 nucleotides are TGTGCCACCAGTGCCCCAGGAGGGTCCACTGAAGCTTTCTTT. Protein product: CATSAPGGSTEAFF. J is TRBJ1-1 and V is TRBV24-1; no reliable D call. Trimming took off 5 bases at V and 4 bases at J, with 13 bases between the two ends. Per the germline V gene, CDR1 is KGHDR and CDR2 is SFDVKD. This CDR3 is built from 14 residues.

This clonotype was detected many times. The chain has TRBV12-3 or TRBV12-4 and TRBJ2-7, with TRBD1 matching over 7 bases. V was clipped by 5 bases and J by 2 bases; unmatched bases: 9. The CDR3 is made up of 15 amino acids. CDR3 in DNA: TGTGCCAGCAGTCCTCACGGGACAGTCGCCTACGAGCAGTACTTC. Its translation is CASSPHGTVAYEQYF.

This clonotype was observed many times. The CDR3 sequence: CASRHSGDIGLSGYTF. The CDR3 DNA is TGTGCCAGCAGACATTCGGGAGACATTGGTCTTAGTGGCTACACCTTC. The rearrangement links TRBV6-2 or TRBV6-3 to TRBJ1-2, with unresolved D. The CDR3 has 16 residues. Germline CDR1 is MNHEY and CDR2 is SVGEGT. Trimming took 6 bases from V and 7 from J, leaving 24 bases between them.

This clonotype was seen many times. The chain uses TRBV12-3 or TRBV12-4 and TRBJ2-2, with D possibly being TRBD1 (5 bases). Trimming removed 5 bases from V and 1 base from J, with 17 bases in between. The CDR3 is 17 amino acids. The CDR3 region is CASSPFGAKQNTGELFF. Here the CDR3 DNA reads TGTGCCAGCAGTCCTTTTGGGGCAAAACAGAACACCGGGGAGCTGTTTTTT.

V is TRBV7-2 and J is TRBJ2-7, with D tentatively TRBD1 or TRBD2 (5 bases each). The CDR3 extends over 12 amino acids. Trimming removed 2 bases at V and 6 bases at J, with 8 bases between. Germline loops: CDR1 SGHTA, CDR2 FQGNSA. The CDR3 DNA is TGTGCCAGCAGCTTATGGGGGAGCGAGCAGTACTTC. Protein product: CASSLWGSEQYF.

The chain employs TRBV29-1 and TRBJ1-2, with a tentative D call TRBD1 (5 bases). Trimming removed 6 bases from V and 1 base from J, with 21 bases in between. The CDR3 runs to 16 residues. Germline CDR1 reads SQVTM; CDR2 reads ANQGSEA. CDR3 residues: CSVRQTGTDRNYGYTF. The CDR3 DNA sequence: TGCAGCGTAAGGCAAACCGGGACGGACCGTAACTATGGCTACACCTTC.

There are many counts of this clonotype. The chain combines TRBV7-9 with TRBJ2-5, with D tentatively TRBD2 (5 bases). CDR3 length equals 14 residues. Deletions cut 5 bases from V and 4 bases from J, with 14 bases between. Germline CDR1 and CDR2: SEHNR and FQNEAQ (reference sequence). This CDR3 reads CASSQVGSPETQYF. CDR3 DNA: TGTGCCAGCAGCCAAGTAGGGAGCCCAGAGACCCAGTACTTC.

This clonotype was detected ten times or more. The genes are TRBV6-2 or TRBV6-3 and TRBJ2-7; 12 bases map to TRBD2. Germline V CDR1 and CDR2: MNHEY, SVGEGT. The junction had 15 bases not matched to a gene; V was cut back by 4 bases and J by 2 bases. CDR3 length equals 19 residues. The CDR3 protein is CASSSAPGTSGLHAYEQYF. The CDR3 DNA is TGTGCCAGCAGTTCCGCCCCTGGGACTAGCGGGTTACACGCCTACGAGCAGTACTTC.

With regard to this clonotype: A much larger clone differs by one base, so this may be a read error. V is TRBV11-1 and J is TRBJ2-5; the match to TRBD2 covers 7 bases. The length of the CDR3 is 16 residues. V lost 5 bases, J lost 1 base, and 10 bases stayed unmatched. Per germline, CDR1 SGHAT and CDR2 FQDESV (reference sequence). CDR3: CASSAGSSGPQETQYF. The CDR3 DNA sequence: TGTGCCAGCAGCGCCGGGAGTAGCGGGCCCCAAGAGACCCAGTACTTC.

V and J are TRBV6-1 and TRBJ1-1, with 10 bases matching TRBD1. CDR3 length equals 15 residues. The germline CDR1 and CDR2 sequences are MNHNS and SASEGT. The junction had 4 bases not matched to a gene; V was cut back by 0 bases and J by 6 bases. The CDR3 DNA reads TGTGCCAGCAGTGAAGCAGGGGACAGGGGTGCTGAAGCTTTCTTT. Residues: CASSEAGDRGAEAFF.